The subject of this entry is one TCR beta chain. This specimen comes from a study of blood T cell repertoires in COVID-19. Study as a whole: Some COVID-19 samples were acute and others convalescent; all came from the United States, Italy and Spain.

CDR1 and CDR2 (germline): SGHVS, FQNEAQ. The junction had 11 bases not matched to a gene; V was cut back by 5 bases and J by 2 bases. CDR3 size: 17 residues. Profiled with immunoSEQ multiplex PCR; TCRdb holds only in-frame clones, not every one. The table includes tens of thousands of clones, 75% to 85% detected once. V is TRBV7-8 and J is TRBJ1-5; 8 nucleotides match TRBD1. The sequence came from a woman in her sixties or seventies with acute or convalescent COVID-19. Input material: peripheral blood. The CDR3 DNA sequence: TGTGCCAGCAGCCCACGACAGGGGTCGGTTGGCAATCAGCCCCAGCATTTT. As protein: CASSPRQGSVGNQPQHF.